Below are 10 T cell receptor beta chains sequenced from a single sample in a study of shared clonotypes between healthy human individuals. Sequencing was performed with immunoSEQ multiplex PCR; in TCRdb, only in-frame clones are kept and a portion is missing. The table records 2 million to 2.5 million clones, 85% to 95% of them present only once. Sequencing was carried out using naive CD4+ T cells from PBMCs. Documented subset: CD45RA+ positively selected. Source of these receptors: a man aged 18 to 29 in good health. Some clones in this sample may be carry-over from other donors' samples.

A word on this clone: This same CDR3 is encoded by further DNA sequences in the sample. The CDR3 protein is CASSTSYEQYF. CDR3 DNA: TGTGCCAGCAGCACTTCCTACGAGCAGTACTTC. This chain connects TRBV7-9 to TRBJ2-7; D not certain. Germline CDR1 is SEHNR and CDR2 is FQNEAQ (reference sequence). The CDR3 extends over 11 amino acids. Trimming removed 5 bases at V and 1 base at J, with 3 bases between.

The genes are TRBV7-6 and TRBJ2-3; D is unresolved. V was trimmed by 3 bases and J by 1 base, leaving 8 bases between them. The length of the CDR3 is 14 residues. The germline V gene has CDR1 SGHVS and CDR2 FNYEAQ. DNA for the CDR3: TGTGCCAGCAGCTTGAACATTCGCACAGATACGCAGTATTTT. Translated, it gives CASSLNIRTDTQYF.

V is TRBV6-5 and J is TRBJ2-4, with 8 bases that match TRBD2. This CDR3 is built from 14 residues. CDR1 is MNHEY and CDR2 is SVGAGI in the germline V gene. The V and J ends lost 5 bases and 8 bases, in that order; junction bases with no gene match: 8. This CDR3 is CASSDRGGVDIQYF. For the CDR3, the DNA is TGTGCCAGCAGTGACCGGGGGGGGGTAGACATTCAGTACTTC.

This sequence joins TRBV6-5 and TRBJ1-2; D not certain. CDR3 length: 15 residues. The germline gives CDR1 MNHEY, CDR2 SVGAGI. V was trimmed by 2 bases and J by 0 bases, leaving 10 bases between them. The CDR3 sequence is CASSYTGTPNYGYTF. CDR3 bases: TGTGCCAGCAGTTACACCGGTACACCTAACTATGGCTACACCTTC.

The chain joins TRBV21-1 to TRBJ2-5; the D call TRBD1 from the table was never checked on the DNA. TRBV21-1 is assigned pseudogene status. CDR3 length equals 16 residues. The CDR3 bases are TGTGCCAGCAGCCAGAGGGGGAAGCTCAACCAAGAGACCCAGTACTTC. Protein: CASSQRGKLNQETQYF.

The chain couples TRBV28 to TRBJ2-5; TRBD1 is a possible D gene (5 bases). The CDR3 contains 15 residues. CDR1 MDHEN and CDR2 SYDVKM come from the germline V gene. Trimming left V 3 bases short and J 4 bases short, with 15 bases between. CDR3 DNA: TGTGCCAGCAGTTTGCCAGGGAACTCTCTAGAGACCCAGTACTTC. Its protein is CASSLPGNSLETQYF.

The rearrangement uses TRBV6-1 and TRBJ2-3, with 8 nucleotides matching TRBD2. The germline gives CDR1 MNHNS, CDR2 SASEGT. This CDR3 is 15 amino acids long. V was pared by 5 bases and J by 0 bases, with 4 bases of the junction left unmatched. DNA of the CDR3: TGTGCCAGCAGTCCGGGACTAGTCAGCACAGATACGCAGTATTTT. This sequence encodes CASSPGLVSTDTQYF.

V is TRBV5-1 and J is TRBJ2-7, with 9 bases matching TRBD2. Germline CDR1 and CDR2: SGHRS and YFSETQ. The V segment lost 4 bases and the J segment 4 bases; nucleotides outside the gene matches: 9. This CDR3 region has 15 residues. In DNA, the CDR3 is TGCGCCAGCAGCCCCTGGGGTAGCGGGAGATACGAGCAGTACTTC. Protein sequence: CASSPWGSGRYEQYF. The full variable domain, completed using reference TRBV5-1 and TRBJ2-7, is KAGVTQTPRYLIKTRGQQVTLSCSPISGHRSVSWYQQTPGQGLQFLFEYFSETQRNKGNFPGRFSGRQFSNSRSEMNVSTLELGDSALYLCASSPWGSGRYEQYFGPGTRLTVT.

In regard to this clone: Other DNA sequences from this sample encode an identical CDR3 as well. V and J are TRBV28 and TRBJ2-3; D gene uncertain. This CDR3 is 14 amino acids long. The germline CDR1 and CDR2 sequences are MDHEN and SYDVKM. Deletions cut 3 bases from V and 3 bases from J, with 10 bases between. The CDR3 loop is CASSFGGSTDTQYF. The CDR3 coding sequence is TGTGCCAGCAGTTTCGGCGGCAGTACAGATACGCAGTATTTT.

The genes are TRBV7-2 and TRBJ1-2; a weak D match, TRBD1 (6 bases). The V gene lost 2 bases and the J gene lost 3 bases, with 16 bases spanning the gap. This CDR3 has 16 residues. Germline V gene lookup returns CDR1 SGHTA and CDR2 FQGNSA. The CDR3 DNA is TGTGCCAGCAGCTTATTTAGCGAGGGACAATACTATGGCTACACCTTC. Amino acid sequence: CASSLFSEGQYYGYTF.